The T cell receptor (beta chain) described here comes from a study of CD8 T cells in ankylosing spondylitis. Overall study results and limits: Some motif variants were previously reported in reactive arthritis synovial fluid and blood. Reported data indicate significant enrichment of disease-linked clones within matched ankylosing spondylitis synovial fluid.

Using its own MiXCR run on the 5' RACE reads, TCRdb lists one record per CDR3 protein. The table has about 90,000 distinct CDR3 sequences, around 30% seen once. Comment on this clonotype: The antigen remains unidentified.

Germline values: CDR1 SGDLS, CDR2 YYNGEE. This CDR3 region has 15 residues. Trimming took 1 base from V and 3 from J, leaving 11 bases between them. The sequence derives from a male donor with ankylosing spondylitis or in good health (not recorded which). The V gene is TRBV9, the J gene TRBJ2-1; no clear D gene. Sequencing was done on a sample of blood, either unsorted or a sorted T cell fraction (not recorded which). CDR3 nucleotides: TGTGCCAGCAGCGTAACCAGTCTGAACTACAATGAGCAGTTCTTC. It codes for CASSVTSLNYNEQFF.